This entry features one TCR beta chain sequence. The target antigen is unknown. CDR3 length equals 20 residues. Germline CDR1 is MNHEY and CDR2 is SMNVEV (reference sequence). V lost 10 bases to trimming and J lost 0 bases, with 31 bases between them. This entry comes from a study of shared clonotypes between healthy human individuals. The study's findings and limits: Generally, estimated richness proved larger in naive subsets than it did in memory subsets.

All donors were healthy HIV-negative adults lacking recent acute infections or vaccinations. Tens of thousands of T cell genomes, or around 0.2 ug DNA, went into the sorted-subset replicate PCRs. As originally analysed: ImmunoSEQ gave junction-only sequences without quality scores, so filtering differed. Libraries were prepared by immunoSEQ multiplex PCR; TCRdb keeps only in-frame clonotypes and omits some of them. V, J and clone size are those of that table, while D and trimming were read from the DNA. The table shows millions of clones, with over 85% occurring only once. V gene TRBV27 combines with J gene TRBJ2-1; a weak D match, TRBD2 (6 bases). The sequencing input was naive CD4+ T cells from PBMCs. Indicated subset: CD45RA+ positively selected. The clonotype was recovered from a man aged 18 to 30 in good health. Some clones in this sample may be carry-over from other donors' samples. As DNA, the CDR3 is TGTGCCACCGCAATCGGACCGGGACTTTCCTCATTTGCCTCCTACAATGAGCAGTTCTTC. The encoded protein is CATAIGPGLSSFASYNEQFF.